A single sample gave rise to the 14 T cell receptor beta chains below, sequenced in a study of blood T cells in healthy people across ages. Then a second PCR, running about 7 to 11 cycles, was carried out with a sample-barcoded 5' primer and a J-beta primer mix. TCRdb re-analysed the 5' RACE reads in MiXCR, keeping a single row per CDR3 protein. Of fewer than 1,200,000 distinct CDR3 sequences listed, under 30% were seen once; the top ten hold around 0.75%. This sample also appeared in a second study, on T cells of mothers and their children.

The sequenced sample consisted of blood. Receptor source: a girl aged 2-10 years in good health.

This rearrangement joins TRBV29-1 to TRBJ1-3, with a possible D match to TRBD1 (5 bases). This CDR3 comprises 13 residues. Trimming left V 6 bases short and J 2 bases short, with 11 bases between. Germline CDR1 and CDR2: SQVTM and ANQGSEA. CDR3 sequence reads: CSVGESAGNTIYF. CDR3 bases: TGCAGCGTGGGGGAATCGGCTGGAAACACCATATATTTT.

This clonotype has just a few counts. The chain is built from TRBV27 and TRBJ2-7; unclear D gene. Near its end, the DNA agrees better with TRBJ2-1, so the J call may be wrong. The germline CDR1 and CDR2 sequences are MNHEY and SMNVEV (reference sequence). This CDR3 has 12 amino acids. CDR3 residues: CASQSAGVGQFF. The DNA of the CDR3 is TGTGCCAGCCAGAGTGCCGGAGTAGGTCAGTTCTTC.

The table lists this clonotype with a few counts. The CDR3 region is CSVVGPRGELFF. Written as DNA, the CDR3 is TGCAGCGTTGTGGGCCCCCGAGGGGAGCTGTTTTTT. The genes are TRBV29-1 and TRBJ2-2, with D hard to call. The CDR3 totals 12 residues. Between the trimmed V and J ends, which lost 4 bases and 8 bases, there was a span of 11 bases. The V gene's germline CDR1 is SQVTM and CDR2 ANQGSEA.

This clonotype was seen only a few times. The CDR3 sequence is CASRPQGHNEQFF. The CDR3 nucleotides are TGTGCCAGCAGGCCGCAGGGGCACAATGAGCAGTTCTTC. The chain employs TRBV7-3 and TRBJ2-1, with D possibly matching TRBD1 (6 bases). V was shortened by 6 bases and J by 5 bases, with 11 bases between the two germline ends. Germline CDR1 SGHTA, CDR2 FQGTGA. The length of the CDR3 is 13 residues.

The chain joins TRBV9 to TRBJ2-5, with D tentatively TRBD2 (5 bases). The better agreement between TRBJ2-7 and the DNA end casts doubt on the J call. The CDR3 is 17 residues long. In germline, CDR1 is SGDLS, CDR2 YYNGEE. The CDR3 sequence is CASSVSVGVDGAYEQYF. CDR3 bases: TGTGCCAGCAGCGTATCTGTGGGAGTGGACGGAGCTTACGAGCAGTACTTC.

This clonotype was seen only a few times. The chain's CDR3 is CASSPGGRGQYNEQFF. The CDR3 DNA follows: TGTGCCAGCAGCCCAGGGGGCCGTGGTCAGTACAATGAGCAGTTCTTC. The V gene is TRBV7-6, the J gene TRBJ2-1; 8 bases align to TRBD1. The CDR3 runs 16 residues. Unmatched junction bases numbered 10, after V lost 5 bases and J lost 4 bases. Germline values: CDR1 SGHVS, CDR2 FNYEAQ.

This clonotype came up a few times. The gene calls are TRBV7-3 and TRBJ2-2; D not resolved. The CDR3 covers 13 residues. Looked up from germline, CDR1 is SGHTA and CDR2 is FQGTGA. V lost 4 bases, J lost 4 bases, and 7 bases lay in between. CDR3 bases: TGTGCCAGCAGCTACGGCGTCACCGGGGAGCTGTTTTTT. It translates to CASSYGVTGELFF. Looking up the rest from reference TRBV7-3 and TRBJ2-2 gives the full variable domain: GAGVSQTPSNKVTEKGKYVELRCDPISGHTALYWYRQSLGQGPEFLIYFQGTGAADDSGLPNDRFFAVRPEGSVSTLKIQRTERGDSAVYLCASSYGVTGELFFGEGSRLTVL.

V usage is TRBV20-1 and J usage is TRBJ2-1; 7 bases line up with TRBD2. Germline lookup yields CDR1 DFQATT and CDR2 SNEGSKA (reference sequence). The CDR3 length is 14 residues. V shed 4 bases, J shed 0 bases, and the junction held 3 bases outside the gene matches. The CDR3 nucleotides are TGCAGTGCTAAAGCGGGGACCTCCTACAATGAGCAGTTCTTC. This encodes CSAKAGTSYNEQFF.

This clonotype was seen only a few times. The genes are TRBV29-1 and TRBJ2-3; TRBD1 might be the D (6 bases). V was shortened by 0 bases and J by 1 base, with 11 bases between the two germline ends. Germline V gene sequence: CDR1 SQVTM, CDR2 ANQGSEA. The length of the CDR3 is 15 residues. The CDR3 coding sequence is TGCAGCGTTGAAGATCAGGGGTACGGCACAGATACGCAGTATTTT. Encoded protein: CSVEDQGYGTDTQYF.

This clonotype showed up many times. J is TRBJ2-7 and V is TRBV9, with 10 nucleotides matching TRBD1. J gave up 5 bases and V 4 bases, and 9 bases lay outside the gene matches. CDR3 length equals 15 residues. Germline-derived CDR1 and CDR2 are SGDLS and YYNGEE. CDR3 sequence: CASSWGGQGPHEQYF. CDR3 coding DNA: TGTGCCAGCAGCTGGGGGGGACAGGGGCCCCACGAGCAGTACTTC.

This clonotype has only a few counts. The genes are TRBV7-3 and TRBJ1-2; 11 bases align to TRBD1. CDR3 length: 16 residues. With V trimmed by 4 bases and J by 4 bases, 8 bases remained unmatched. CDR1 is SGHTA and CDR2 is FQGTGA in the germline V gene. The CDR3 DNA reads as TGTGCCAGCAGCTCGACCGGGACAGGGGGTATCTATGGCTACACCTTC. This gives the protein CASSSTGTGGIYGYTF.

This clonotype was observed a handful of times. The V and J genes are TRBV27 and TRBJ1-4; TRBD1 is a possible D gene (6 bases). CDR1 and CDR2 (germline): MNHEY, SMNVEV (reference sequence). The CDR3 runs to 14 residues. V shed 2 bases and J shed 5 bases, with 9 bases lying between them. The CDR3 spells CASSLNQGNEKLFF. CDR3 DNA: TGTGCCAGCAGTTTAAACCAGGGGAATGAAAAACTGTTTTTT. Drawing the rest from reference TRBV27 and TRBJ1-4, the complete variable domain is EAQVTQNPRYLITVTGKKLTVTCSQNMNHEYMSWYRQDPGLGLRQIYYSMNVEVTDKGDVPEGYKVSRKEKRNFPLILESPSPNQTSLYFCASSLNQGNEKLFFGSGTQLSVL.

This clonotype was counted only a few times. The J gene is TRBJ2-5, the V gene TRBV7-9; D is possibly TRBD1 or TRBD2 (5 bases each). This CDR3 spans 16 amino acids. V was clipped by 10 bases and J by 4 bases, with 25 bases between them. Germline values: CDR1 SEHNR, CDR2 FQNEAQ (reference sequence). The CDR3 protein is CATGLGTEARTETQYF. As DNA, the CDR3 is TGTGCCACCGGGCTGGGGACGGAGGCGCGAACAGAGACCCAGTACTTC.

This clonotype was observed many times. The chain links TRBV28 to TRBJ2-7, with 11 bases that match TRBD2. With 8 bases clipped from V and 1 base from J, the junction kept 1 base outside the gene matches. The CDR3 sequence is 13 residues long. Germline V lookup: CDR1 MDHEN, CDR2 SYDVKM. CDR3 DNA sequence: TGTGCCAGCCGACTAGCGGGGTCCTACGAGCAGTACTTC. Residues: CASRLAGSYEQYF.